The rows below give T cell receptor beta chains drawn from one sample of a study of neurological immune-mediated disorders. TCRdb re-called the 5' RACE reads through MiXCR, storing one row per CDR3 protein. This table holds some 47,000 distinct CDR3 sequences, more than 5% found once. The source material was CD4+ T cells from blood. The source is a middle-aged woman in good health. CDR3s include the opening cysteine and the closing phenylalanine or tryptophan. Each record gives: D gene, V gene, clone size, J gene, CDR3 protein, CDR3 DNA. D genes are given only for firm matches. Where a row states a size, it is once, few, many or the class of an expanded clone; other rows omit it.

TRBD2	TRBV5-1	many	TRBJ2-5	CASSGTSAQETQYF	TGCGCCAGCAGCGGGACTAGCGCCCAAGAGACCCAGTACTTC
NA	TRBV18	many	TRBJ2-7	CASSPKDSYEQYF	TGTGCCAGCTCACCAAAGGATTCCTACGAGCAGTACTTC
NA	TRBV7-3	few	TRBJ2-6	CASSRGLTHSGANVLTF	TGTGCCAGCAGCCGGGGGTTAACCCACTCTGGGGCCAACGTCCTGACTTTC
TRBD2	TRBV28	many	TRBJ2-3	CASSSSGTSGPSTDTQYF	TGTGCCAGCAGTTCATCAGGGACTAGCGGGCCTAGCACAGATACGCAGTATTTT
TRBD1	TRBV28	few	TRBJ1-5	CASIDRGLNQPQHF	TGTGCCAGCATTGACAGGGGGCTAAATCAGCCCCAGCATTTT
NA	TRBV5-6	many	TRBJ1-2	CASSLDPRVTNYGYTF	TGTGCCAGCAGCTTGGACCCCAGGGTAACCAACTATGGCTACACCTTC
TRBD1	TRBV4-1	many	TRBJ2-7	CASSQPGQGYEQYF	TGCGCCAGCAGCCAACCGGGACAGGGCTACGAGCAGTACTTC
NA	TRBV10-3	many	TRBJ1-1	CAIIGGGYTEAFF	TGTGCCATCATAGGCGGGGGATACACTGAAGCTTTCTTT
TRBD2	TRBV20-1	many	TRBJ2-1	CSAEGSGGYNEQFF	TGCAGTGCTGAGGGCAGCGGGGGTTACAATGAGCAGTTCTTC
TRBD1	TRBV11-2	many	TRBJ2-1	CASSPGTAYNEQFF	TGTGCCAGCAGCCCCGGGACAGCCTACAATGAGCAGTTCTTC
TRBD1	TRBV27	many	TRBJ2-5	CATRTGGRETQYF	TGTGCCACTCGGACAGGGGGAAGGGAGACCCAGTACTTC
NA	TRBV5-1	many	TRBJ2-5	CASSLGGNQETQYF	TGCGCCAGCAGCTTGGGGGGGAATCAAGAGACCCAGTACTTC
NA	TRBV3-1	many	TRBJ2-7	CASSPRDWPYEQYF	TGTGCCAGCAGCCCCCGGGACTGGCCCTACGAGCAGTACTTC
TRBD2	TRBV2	NA	TRBJ2-1	CASGLAGDSHEQFF	TGTGCCAGCGGCCTAGCGGGAGACTCCCATGAGCAGTTCTTC
NA	TRBV11-2	many	TRBJ2-7	CASSPSRGNQYF	TGTGCCAGCAGCCCCTCCCGTGGGAACCAGTACTTC
NA	TRBV29-1	NA	TRBJ2-1	CSVEVRDKTNPQFF	TGCAGCGTTGAGGTGCGGGACAAGACCAATCCGCAGTTCTTC
NA	TRBV28	many	TRBJ2-3	CASSLFLTDTQYF	TGTGCCAGCAGTTTATTTCTGACAGATACGCAGTATTTT
NA	TRBV4-2	many	TRBJ1-2	CASSQANTLLPYGYTF	TGTGCCAGCAGCCAAGCCAATACGCTCCTTCCTTATGGCTACACCTTC
NA	TRBV7-2	many	TRBJ2-3	CASSPTRGSDTQYF	TGTGCCAGCAGCCCTACCCGGGGCTCCGATACGCAGTATTTT
NA	TRBV10-3	many	TRBJ2-7	CASASSYEQYF	TGTGCCTCGGCGAGCTCCTACGAGCAGTACTTC
NA	TRBV5-1	many	TRBJ2-2	CASSQMLDTGELFF	TGCGCCAGCAGTCAAATGCTGGACACCGGGGAGCTGTTTTTT